These T cell receptor beta chains were read from a single sample in a study of beta chain features in type 1 diabetes. Generated by immunoSEQ multiplex PCR, the TCRdb table keeps only in-frame clones and is missing some. Of 130,000 to 150,000 clones in the sample, about 51% were seen once. Source material: Tregs from blood. The receptors originated from a man aged 18 to 35 in good health. CDR3s include the opening cysteine and the closing phenylalanine or tryptophan. A D gene is named only where the DNA matches it firmly. Where a row states a size, it is once, few, many or the class of an expanded clone; other rows omit it.

abundance: .
d_gene: .
j_gene: TRBJ2-7
v_gene: TRBV6-1
CDR3aa: CASSEGGTLVFYEQYF
CDR3nt: TGTGCCAGCAGTGAAGGGGGGACTTTGGTATTCTACGAGCAGTACTTC

abundance: .
d_gene: .
j_gene: TRBJ1-1
v_gene: TRBV29-1
CDR3aa: CSARRGPTEAFF
CDR3nt: TGCAGCGCCCGAAGGGGTCCCACTGAAGCTTTCTTT

abundance: .
d_gene: TRBD1
j_gene: TRBJ1-6
v_gene: TRBV2
CDR3aa: CASSEAGGTGTSPLHF
CDR3nt: TGTGCCAGCAGTGAAGCTGGCGGGACAGGGACCTCACCCCTCCACTTT

abundance: .
d_gene: .
j_gene: TRBJ2-7
v_gene: TRBV30
CDR3aa: CAWAVKRSYYEQYF
CDR3nt: TGTGCCTGGGCGGTTAAGAGGTCCTATTACGAGCAGTACTTC

abundance: once
d_gene: TRBD1
j_gene: TRBJ2-5
v_gene: TRBV5-4
CDR3aa: CASSLEGTGGHIQETQYF
CDR3nt: TGTGCCAGCAGCTTGGAGGGGACAGGGGGCCACATCCAAGAGACCCAGTACTTC

abundance: .
d_gene: TRBD1
j_gene: TRBJ2-3
v_gene: TRBV12-5
CDR3aa: CASAEQGAGDTQYF
CDR3nt: TGTGCTAGTGCCGAACAGGGGGCTGGAGATACGCAGTATTTT

abundance: few
d_gene: TRBD2
j_gene: TRBJ2-4
v_gene: TRBV19
CDR3aa: CASTLAGGPNIQYF
CDR3nt: TGTGCCAGTACACTAGCGGGGGGGCCAAACATTCAGTACTTC

abundance: .
d_gene: TRBD2
j_gene: TRBJ2-7
v_gene: TRBV7-9
CDR3aa: CASSPRGRVNYEQYF
CDR3nt: TGTGCCAGCAGCCCCCGGGGGAGGGTTAACTACGAGCAGTACTTC

abundance: .
d_gene: TRBD2
j_gene: TRBJ2-1
v_gene: TRBV4-3
CDR3aa: CASSQEVWTSGPSSYNEQFF
CDR3nt: TGCGCCAGCAGCCAAGAAGTCTGGACTAGCGGACCGAGCTCCTACAATGAGCAGTTCTTC

abundance: .
d_gene: .
j_gene: TRBJ2-3
v_gene: TRBV7-2
CDR3aa: CASTQQMPPDTQYF
CDR3nt: TGTGCCAGCACACAACAGATGCCTCCAGATACGCAGTATTTT

abundance: few
d_gene: .
j_gene: TRBJ1-6
v_gene: TRBV14
CDR3aa: CASSQAGRGINSPLHF
CDR3nt: TGTGCCAGCAGCCAGGCGGGCAGGGGAATTAATTCACCCCTCCACTTT

abundance: .
d_gene: .
j_gene: TRBJ1-5
v_gene: TRBV7-9
CDR3aa: CASSLGGGQPQHF
CDR3nt: TGTGCCAGCAGCTTAGGGGGGGGACAGCCCCAGCATTTT

abundance: .
d_gene: .
j_gene: TRBJ2-5
v_gene: TRBV7-3
CDR3aa: CASSLQAGGETQYF
CDR3nt: TGTGCCAGCAGCTTACAGGCCGGGGGAGAGACCCAGTACTTC

abundance: .
d_gene: .
j_gene: TRBJ1-1
v_gene: TRBV27
CDR3aa: CASSWTDNTEAFF
CDR3nt: TGTGCCAGCAGTTGGACAGACAACACTGAAGCTTTCTTT

abundance: .
d_gene: TRBD2
j_gene: TRBJ2-1
v_gene: TRBV7-2
CDR3aa: CASSHTSGSVANEQFF
CDR3nt: TGTGCCAGCAGCCATACTAGCGGGAGTGTGGCAAATGAGCAGTTCTTC

abundance: .
d_gene: .
j_gene: TRBJ2-4
v_gene: TRBV28
CDR3aa: CASSPTSADIQYF
CDR3nt: TGTGCCAGCAGTCCCACGTCGGCGGACATTCAGTACTTC

abundance: .
d_gene: .
j_gene: TRBJ2-7
v_gene: TRBV19
CDR3aa: CASKETATSYEQYF
CDR3nt: TGTGCCAGTAAGGAGACTGCAACCTCCTACGAGCAGTACTTC

abundance: .
d_gene: TRBD1
j_gene: TRBJ1-1
v_gene: TRBV5-1
CDR3aa: CASSTDRDTEAFF
CDR3nt: TGCGCCAGCAGCACAGACAGGGACACTGAAGCTTTCTTT

abundance: .
d_gene: .
j_gene: TRBJ1-3
v_gene: TRBV29-1
CDR3aa: CSVGRDSSGNTIYF
CDR3nt: TGCAGCGTTGGCCGGGATAGTTCAGGAAACACCATATATTTT

abundance: .
d_gene: TRBD2
j_gene: TRBJ2-7
v_gene: TRBV11-2
CDR3aa: CASSFSGFSYEQYF
CDR3nt: TGTGCCAGCAGTTTTAGCGGGTTTTCCTACGAGCAGTACTTC

abundance: .
d_gene: .
j_gene: TRBJ1-2
v_gene: TRBV7-2
CDR3aa: CASSLSIRGPGYTF
CDR3nt: TGTGCCAGCAGCTTGTCAATAAGGGGCCCCGGCTACACCTTC

abundance: .
d_gene: TRBD1
j_gene: TRBJ2-1
v_gene: TRBV7-2
CDR3aa: CASTLGQGAYNEQFF
CDR3nt: TGTGCCAGCACCTTAGGACAGGGGGCGTACAATGAGCAGTTCTTC